The 28 T cell receptor beta chains given below trace back to one sample, sequenced in a study of T cell repertoires in cytomegalovirus infection (dated by TCRdb to between 2019 and 2020). Instrument on record: Illumina HiSeq 1500. TCRdb reworked the public reads: Q25 trimming with fastp, MiXCR clone assembly, productive beta chains retained. Every distinct CDR3 protein forms one entry, paired with its most common genes and DNA. Counted in this sample were 150,000 to 200,000 distinct CDR3 sequences; about a tenth of them appeared once. The ten largest clonotypes hold roughly 4.8% of the sample. The source material was PBMCs. These TCRs come from a human donor in good health (CMV status not recorded). Some clones in this sample may be carry-over from other donors' samples.

As for this clonotype: A much larger clone sits a single nucleotide away, making a read error possible. No conserved phenylalanine or tryptophan is present at the end of the CDR3, so a read error is the likely explanation. The chain is built from TRBV6-8 and TRBJ2-7; 10 bases line up with TRBD2. The V gene end was trimmed by 7 bases and the J gene end by 0 bases; junction bases not matched to a gene: 3. Germline V gene lookup returns CDR1 MNHGY and CDR2 SAAAGT. This CDR3 is 14 amino acids long. CDR3 sequence (DNA): TGTGCCAGCAAACTAGCGGGGTCCTCCTACGAGCAGTACATC. It specifies CASKLAGSSYEQYI.

This clonotype has ten or more counts. The V call is TRBV7-2, the J call TRBJ2-2; possibly TRBD1 for D (6 bases). This CDR3 spans 16 amino acids. CDR1 SGHTA and CDR2 FQGNSA come from the germline V gene. V shed 3 bases and J shed 6 bases, with 17 bases lying between them. CDR3 in DNA: TGTGCCAGCAGCTTTTCCAACAGGGTGAAGGCCGGGGAGCTGTTTTTT. Protein sequence: CASSFSNRVKAGELFF.

The table lists this clonotype with many counts. J is TRBJ2-3 and V is TRBV7-2; D is possibly TRBD2 (6 bases). The V gene lost 2 bases and the J gene lost 2 bases, with 11 bases spanning the gap. Germline-derived CDR1 and CDR2 are SGHTA and FQGNSA. There are 15 residues in the CDR3. The CDR3 nucleotides read TGTGCCAGCAGCTTATCGCGGGGTGTCACAGATACGCAGTATTTT. This translates into CASSLSRGVTDTQYF.

This clonotype appeared a few times. V usage is TRBV7-2 and J usage is TRBJ1-3; D possibly corresponds to TRBD1 (6 bases). This CDR3 has 14 residues. CDR1 SGHTA and CDR2 FQGNSA come from the germline V gene. V lost 4 bases and J 4 bases, leaving 11 bases between the germline ends. The CDR3 is CASSSRDTGNTIYF. As DNA, the CDR3 is TGTGCCAGCAGCTCCCGGGACACGGGAAACACCATATATTTT.

This clonotype was counted at least ten times. The chain carries TRBV28 and TRBJ1-1, with TRBD1 matching 9 bases. CDR3 length equals 15 residues. V was pared by 6 bases and J by 3 bases, with 8 bases of the junction left unmatched. Germline loops: CDR1 MDHEN, CDR2 SYDVKM. CDR3 sequence reads: CASSPDRGRDTEAFF. Here the CDR3 DNA reads TGTGCCAGCAGCCCGGACAGGGGCCGTGACACTGAAGCTTTCTTT.

The CDR3 region has the DNA TGTGCCAGCAGCCCCTCCGGGACCGCCCTAGGGGGCTACACCTTC. Its protein is CASSPSGTALGGYTF. The V call is TRBV9, the J call TRBJ1-2; a weak D match, TRBD1 (5 bases). This CDR3 is 15 amino acids long. Germline assignment: CDR1 SGDLS and CDR2 YYNGEE. Trimming shortened V by 4 bases and J by 8 bases, and 21 bases separated the two germline ends.

In this sample, this clonotype turned up a few times. The chain uses TRBV7-9 and TRBJ1-2; D unclear. The V end lost 5 bases, the J end lost 0 bases, and 16 bases lay between the germline ends. The CDR3 is 16 amino acids. CDR1 is SEHNR and CDR2 is FQNEAQ in the germline V gene (reference sequence). CDR3 DNA sequence: TGTGCCAGCAGCCCCATAACGACCGCTACTAACTATGGCTACACCTTC. Its translation: CASSPITTATNYGYTF.

The chain couples TRBV19 to TRBJ1-5; possible D gene TRBD1, 6 bases. Germline V gives CDR1 LNHDA, CDR2 SQIVND (reference sequence). Trimming took off 7 bases at V and 2 bases at J, with 18 bases between the two ends. The CDR3 has 16 residues. The CDR3, as DNA: TGTGCCAGTAAGGAGAAGGGGGGAGTGGGCAATCAGCCCCAGCATTTT. This encodes CASKEKGGVGNQPQHF.

Concerning this clonotype: This could be a read error, since a much larger clone is one nucleotide away. The chain joins TRBV28 to TRBJ2-1; no reliable D call. V lost 7 bases to trimming and J lost 4 bases, with 11 bases between them. This CDR3 has 13 residues. Germline V gene sequence: CDR1 MDHEN, CDR2 SYDVKM. The CDR3 coding sequence is TGTGCCAGCACCAACAGCTGGTACAATGAGCAGTTCTTC. Protein: CASTNSWYNEQFF.

The CDR3 sequence: CASSQDAKETEAFF. As DNA, the CDR3 is TGCGCCAGCAGCCAAGATGCGAAGGAGACTGAAGCTTTCTTT. V and J are TRBV4-3 and TRBJ1-1; D is unclear. Trimming shortened V by 0 bases and J by 5 bases, and 10 bases separated the two germline ends. In germline, CDR1 is LGHNA, CDR2 YSLEER. This CDR3 spans 14 amino acids.

The rearrangement links TRBV28 to TRBJ1-1; D gene uncertain. This CDR3 contains 14 residues. Germline V CDR1 and CDR2: MDHEN, SYDVKM. Between the trimmed V and J ends, which lost 2 bases and 9 bases, there was a span of 16 bases. CDR3 amino acids: CASSLGRTLPQAFF. CDR3 DNA: TGTGCCAGCAGTTTAGGCAGGACGTTACCACAAGCTTTCTTT.

On this clonotype itself: A much larger clone is a single base away; this may be a read error. The rearrangement uses TRBV3-1 and TRBJ2-3; D might be TRBD1 or TRBD2, each matching 5 bases. Germline V gene sequence: CDR1 LGHDT, CDR2 YNNKEL (reference sequence). The CDR3 is 20 amino acids. Deletions cut 2 bases from V and 4 bases from J, with 28 bases between. CDR3 coding DNA: TGTGCCAGCAGCCAATGGGTTCCGTGGGACGTAGGCTGGGGCGCAGATACGCAGTATTTT. This codes for CASSQWVPWDVGWGADTQYF.

This clonotype has ten or more counts. The chain couples TRBV20-1 to TRBJ1-4; 7 nucleotides line up with TRBD1. The CDR3 covers 13 residues. Germline loops: CDR1 DFQATT, CDR2 SNEGSKA (reference sequence). The V gene end was trimmed by 3 bases and the J gene end by 8 bases; junction bases not matched to a gene: 6. The CDR3: CSARTGLAEKLFF. The CDR3 DNA sequence: TGCAGTGCTAGGACAGGGCTAGCGGAAAAACTGTTTTTT.

This chain links TRBV28 with TRBJ2-3; 8 bases are shared with TRBD2. The CDR3 contains 15 residues. V lost 6 bases to trimming and J lost 2 bases; unmatched junction nucleotides: 7. Germline V gives CDR1 MDHEN, CDR2 SYDVKM. The CDR3 sequence is CASSNEREYTDTQYF. The CDR3 DNA reads TGTGCCAGCAGCAACGAGCGGGAGTACACAGATACGCAGTATTTT.

The sample holds many counts of this clonotype. The rearrangement joins TRBV7-3 to TRBJ1-5, with a tentative D call TRBD1 (6 bases). There are 15 residues in the CDR3. The V end was cut by 5 bases, the J end by 0 bases, with 11 bases between. Germline CDR1 and CDR2: SGHTA and FQGTGA. CDR3 amino acids: CASSQDSYSNQPQHF. The DNA for the CDR3 is TGTGCCAGCAGCCAGGACAGTTATAGCAATCAGCCCCAGCATTTT.

This clonotype was detected many times. The rearrangement links TRBV6-2 or TRBV6-3 to TRBJ2-7; possibly TRBD2 for D (6 bases). Germline V gives CDR1 MNHEY, CDR2 SVGEGT. CDR3 size: 13 residues. Trimming stripped 4 bases from V and 9 bases from J, with 16 bases between. The CDR3 here is CASSFGDRGVQYF. The CDR3 coding sequence is TGTGCCAGCAGTTTCGGGGACCGCGGGGTGCAGTACTTC.

This clonotype was observed at least ten times. The V call is TRBV27, the J call TRBJ2-1; D gene uncertain. This CDR3 has 13 residues. Trimming took 5 bases from V and 8 from J, leaving 13 bases between them. CDR1 is MNHEY, CDR2 SMNVEV, per germline (reference sequence). The CDR3 region has the DNA TGTGCCAGCAGTCACGACGGAAAATATGAGCAGTTCTTC. Protein: CASSHDGKYEQFF.

This clonotype appeared many times. The rearrangement links TRBV12-3 or TRBV12-4 to TRBJ2-3; 9 bases map to TRBD2. V gave up 2 bases and J gave up 6 bases; unmatched junction bases: 3. The CDR3 consists of 14 residues. The CDR3 loop reads CASSLSAGGDTQYF. CDR3 DNA sequence: TGTGCCAGCAGTTTATCGGCGGGAGGGGATACGCAGTATTTT.

Ten or more counts support this clonotype. The chain is built from TRBV7-2 and TRBJ1-2, with D unclear. V shed 2 bases and J shed 0 bases, with 7 bases lying between them. Germline CDR1 reads SGHTA; CDR2 reads FQGNSA. This CDR3 is built from 14 residues. This chain's CDR3 is CASSLLAPNYGYTF. In nucleotides, the CDR3 is TGTGCCAGCAGCTTATTAGCACCTAACTATGGCTACACCTTC. The variable domain in full, completed from reference TRBV7-2 and TRBJ1-2, reads GAGVSQSPSNKVTEKGKDVELRCDPISGHTALYWYRQSLGQGLEFLIYFQGNSAPDKSGLPSDRFSAERTGGSVSTLTIQRTQQEDSAVYLCASSLLAPNYGYTFGSGTRLTVV.

This clonotype has at least ten counts. This chain links TRBV6-2 or TRBV6-3 with TRBJ2-5; TRBD1 aligns across 8 bases. The CDR3 covers 17 residues. Germline V gives CDR1 MNHEY, CDR2 SVGEGT. Trimming at V came to 2 bases and at J to 7 bases, leaving 15 bases not matched to a gene. Here the CDR3 reads CASSYLIGGRGQGTQYF. In nucleotides, the CDR3 is TGTGCCAGCAGTTACCTCATCGGCGGCAGGGGGCAGGGGACCCAGTACTTC.

Many counts were recorded for this clonotype. This sequence joins TRBV5-1 and TRBJ2-7; D call uncertain. CDR3 length equals 13 residues. Trimming cost V 4 bases and J 1 base, with 9 bases left between them. CDR1 and CDR2 from the germline V gene are SGHRS and YFSETQ. As DNA, the CDR3 is TGCGCCAGCAGCGCGACCCTATCCTACGAGCAGTACTTC. It encodes CASSATLSYEQYF.

The sample holds many counts of this clonotype. The chain is built from TRBV6-2 or TRBV6-3 and TRBJ1-1; maybe TRBD1 (5 bases). Germline V CDR1 and CDR2: MNHEY, SVGEGT. Trimming took 2 bases from V and 2 from J, leaving 9 bases between them. The CDR3 is 14 residues long. DNA for the CDR3: TGTGCCAGCAGTTACCGGGGGATTAACACTGAAGCTTTCTTT. Protein: CASSYRGINTEAFF.

The chain's CDR3 is CASSDGRAYQETQYF. For the CDR3, the DNA is TGTGCCAGCAGTGATGGTAGGGCTTACCAAGAGACCCAGTACTTC. The V gene is TRBV6-1, the J gene TRBJ2-5; D uncertain. V lost 3 bases to trimming and J lost 0 bases, with 11 bases between them. Germline V gives CDR1 MNHNS, CDR2 SASEGT. The CDR3 is 15 amino acids.

This clonotype was recorded a few times. The chain joins TRBV28 to TRBJ2-2; 14 bases line up with TRBD2. In germline, CDR1 is MDHEN, CDR2 SYDVKM. There are 18 residues in the CDR3. The V and J ends lost 3 bases and 2 bases, in that order; junction bases with no gene match: 5. The CDR3: CASSFLGLAGGNTGELFF. The DNA of the CDR3 is TGTGCCAGCAGTTTCCTAGGACTAGCGGGGGGTAACACCGGGGAGCTGTTTTTT.

This clonotype was recorded at least ten times. The V call is TRBV7-6, the J call TRBJ2-5, with 8 bases lining up with TRBD1. This CDR3 comprises 16 residues. The J segment lost 4 bases and the V segment lost 2 bases, leaving 9 bases of the junction unmatched. The V gene's germline CDR1 is SGHVS and CDR2 FNYEAQ. The CDR3 spells CASSLTDRVYGETQYF. The CDR3 DNA reads TGTGCCAGCAGCTTAACGGACAGGGTTTATGGAGAGACCCAGTACTTC.

Many counts were recorded for this clonotype. The chain uses TRBV28 and TRBJ2-4, with 11 bases matching TRBD2. This CDR3 comprises 20 residues. Looked up from germline, CDR1 is MDHEN and CDR2 is SYDVKM. Trimming took 5 bases from V and 3 from J; bases not matched to a gene: 18. The CDR3 here is CASSNRGAWGSGRDKNIQYF. In nucleotides, the CDR3 is TGTGCCAGCAGTAATAGGGGGGCCTGGGGTAGCGGGAGGGACAAAAACATTCAGTACTTC.

This clonotype was counted at least ten times. This chain connects TRBV5-1 to TRBJ2-7; D is undetermined. V was pared by 2 bases and J by 6 bases, with 9 bases between. The CDR3 totals 12 residues. The germline V gene has CDR1 SGHRS and CDR2 YFSETQ. CDR3 amino acids: CASSFSGAEQYF. The CDR3 coding sequence is TGCGCCAGCAGCTTTTCGGGTGCCGAGCAGTACTTC. Together with reference TRBV5-1 and TRBJ2-7, the CDR3 gives the full variable domain: KAGVTQTPRYLIKTRGQQVTLSCSPISGHRSVSWYQQTPGQGLQFLFEYFSETQRNKGNFPGRFSGRQFSNSRSEMNVSTLELGDSALYLCASSFSGAEQYFGPGTRLTVT.

The DNA of the CDR3 is TGTGCCAGCACCGTAGGACAGGGGCTCGCCGAGCAGTACTTC. Residues: CASTVGQGLAEQYF. This chain joins TRBV11-2 and TRBJ2-7; 9 bases fit TRBD1. The CDR3 spans 14 residues. V lost 7 bases, J lost 6 bases, and 10 bases stayed unmatched. Per the germline V gene, CDR1 is SGHAT and CDR2 is FQNNGV.